These T cell receptor beta chains were read from a single sample in a study of post-analysis software for immune sequencing data. Via MiXCR, TCRdb re-called the PCR reads, giving one row per CDR3 protein. The sample contains hundreds of thousands of distinct CDR3 sequences, roughly 29% of which appear only once. The specimen sequenced was blood. The receptor source for this set is a girl aged 10-17 years with multiple sclerosis. Both conserved end residues are part of each CDR3. The order of the fields is J gene, V gene, CDR3 protein.

j_call: TRBJ2-3; v_call: TRBV28; cdr3_aa: CASSFSTGGVTDTQYF
j_call: NA; v_call: TRBV6-2/TRBV6-3; cdr3_aa: CASSRTGSGSSIYEQYF
j_call: TRBJ2-5; v_call: TRBV5-4; cdr3_aa: CASSLSGGRAGETQYF
j_call: TRBJ2-5; v_call: TRBV7-9; cdr3_aa: CASSLAGGRPKTQYF
j_call: TRBJ2-7; v_call: TRBV27; cdr3_aa: CATRDRISGSLGYEQYF
j_call: TRBJ2-1; v_call: TRBV28; cdr3_aa: CASRVTSSGNEQFF
j_call: TRBJ1-6; v_call: TRBV29-1; cdr3_aa: CSVGAGGNSPLHF
j_call: TRBJ1-3; v_call: TRBV12-3/TRBV12-4; cdr3_aa: CASRPGRGSGNTIYF
j_call: TRBJ1-2; v_call: TRBV6-5; cdr3_aa: CASTQGGVQYGYTF
j_call: TRBJ2-7; v_call: TRBV5-1; cdr3_aa: CASRLAGDRYKPTSEQYF
j_call: TRBJ2-7; v_call: TRBV5-1; cdr3_aa: CASSPEGAYEQYF
j_call: TRBJ1-1; v_call: TRBV12-3/TRBV12-4; cdr3_aa: CASSGAPNTEAFF
j_call: TRBJ2-1; v_call: TRBV11-2; cdr3_aa: CASNLGRYEQFF
j_call: TRBJ2-5; v_call: TRBV19; cdr3_aa: CAGRRGPEETQYF
j_call: TRBJ2-3; v_call: TRBV19; cdr3_aa: CASSTQTDPYSGDTQYF
j_call: TRBJ2-3; v_call: TRBV7-2; cdr3_aa: CAGSLDPGSSGIDTDTQYF
j_call: TRBJ2-1; v_call: TRBV20-1; cdr3_aa: CSARDPRTSGSYNEQFF
j_call: TRBJ2-7; v_call: TRBV20-1; cdr3_aa: CSAQRGWQYF
j_call: TRBJ2-1; v_call: TRBV5-1; cdr3_aa: CASSGTNEQFF
j_call: TRBJ1-2; v_call: TRBV25-1; cdr3_aa: CASSEKRVGGYTF
j_call: TRBJ2-7; v_call: TRBV29-1; cdr3_aa: CSVRTESDGEQYF
j_call: TRBJ1-4; v_call: TRBV10-3; cdr3_aa: CAISESGDIYEKLFF
j_call: TRBJ2-5; v_call: TRBV7-2; cdr3_aa: CASSLERGGAFEETQYF
j_call: TRBJ2-7; v_call: TRBV10-3; cdr3_aa: CAISVGPSMSYEQYF
j_call: TRBJ1-1; v_call: TRBV5-1; cdr3_aa: CASSFAAAGTGGTEAFF
j_call: TRBJ2-7; v_call: TRBV28; cdr3_aa: CASSRRGGQGRYEQYF
j_call: TRBJ2-1; v_call: TRBV27; cdr3_aa: CASSDRRGFEEQFF
j_call: TRBJ2-3; v_call: TRBV7-2; cdr3_aa: CASSPPGAGRPSTDTQYF
j_call: TRBJ1-1; v_call: TRBV29-1; cdr3_aa: CSVEPTGWEAFF
j_call: TRBJ2-3; v_call: TRBV7-2; cdr3_aa: CASTPGARGTDTQYF
j_call: TRBJ2-3; v_call: TRBV7-2; cdr3_aa: CASSLTPGLDTQYF
j_call: TRBJ2-3; v_call: TRBV5-1; cdr3_aa: CASSSRPAAADTQYF
j_call: TRBJ1-2; v_call: TRBV28; cdr3_aa: CASRTSGGSYGYTF
j_call: TRBJ2-3; v_call: TRBV10-3; cdr3_aa: CAISGGENTDTQYF
j_call: TRBJ2-6; v_call: TRBV18; cdr3_aa: CASSPWPSGANVLTF
j_call: TRBJ2-3; v_call: TRBV24-1; cdr3_aa: CATSESGPDTQYF
j_call: TRBJ2-4; v_call: TRBV20-1; cdr3_aa: CCAITVNIQYF
j_call: TRBJ2-7; v_call: TRBV6-2/TRBV6-3; cdr3_aa: CASSPSGESYEQYF
j_call: TRBJ2-6; v_call: TRBV27; cdr3_aa: CASSLDPVSGANVLTF
j_call: TRBJ2-1; v_call: TRBV7-2; cdr3_aa: CASSSKQGVHGEQFF
j_call: TRBJ1-6; v_call: TRBV7-2; cdr3_aa: CASSLGTFGNSPLHF
j_call: TRBJ2-1; v_call: TRBV9; cdr3_aa: CASSVTGPGLAGDEQFF
j_call: TRBJ2-1; v_call: TRBV11-2; cdr3_aa: CASSFRSGGPRGEQFF
j_call: TRBJ2-7; v_call: TRBV6-6; cdr3_aa: CASTVGLAGVEQYF
j_call: TRBJ1-2; v_call: TRBV4-1; cdr3_aa: CASSQGGYLNYGYTF
j_call: TRBJ2-1; v_call: TRBV5-1; cdr3_aa: CASSPGLALHNEQFF
j_call: TRBJ1-5; v_call: TRBV6-2/TRBV6-3; cdr3_aa: CASSEDSYQPQHF
j_call: TRBJ2-5; v_call: TRBV14; cdr3_aa: CASSDTPGRQETQYF
j_call: TRBJ2-5; v_call: TRBV29-1; cdr3_aa: CSVGDWGETQYF
j_call: TRBJ2-5; v_call: TRBV7-2; cdr3_aa: CASSSPPAGGETQYF
j_call: TRBJ1-2; v_call: TRBV6-6; cdr3_aa: CASRQVLEGYTF
j_call: TRBJ2-3; v_call: TRBV7-2; cdr3_aa: CASSPEGFSLDTQYF
j_call: TRBJ2-5; v_call: TRBV28; cdr3_aa: CASSGDSQGETQYF
j_call: TRBJ2-1; v_call: TRBV20-1; cdr3_aa: CSARDVGRDYNEQFF
j_call: TRBJ2-7; v_call: TRBV27; cdr3_aa: CASSFEGAEQYF